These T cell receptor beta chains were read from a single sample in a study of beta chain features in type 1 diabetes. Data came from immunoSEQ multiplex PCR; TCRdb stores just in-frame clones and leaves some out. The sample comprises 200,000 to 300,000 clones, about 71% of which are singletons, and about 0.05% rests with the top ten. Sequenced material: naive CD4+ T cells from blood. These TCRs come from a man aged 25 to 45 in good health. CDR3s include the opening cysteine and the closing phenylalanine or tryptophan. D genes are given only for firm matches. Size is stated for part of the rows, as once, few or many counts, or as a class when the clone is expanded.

CDR3aa: CSVGHGGNQPQHF; CDR3nt: TGCAGCGTTGGTCATGGGGGCAATCAGCCCCAGCATTTT; d_gene: NA; abundance: NA; v_gene: TRBV29-1; j_gene: TRBJ1-5; len: 13
CDR3aa: CASSLGDRRTPYEQYF; CDR3nt: TGTGCCAGCAGCTTAGGGGACAGGCGAACACCCTACGAGCAGTACTTC; d_gene: TRBD1; abundance: NA; v_gene: TRBV7-9; j_gene: TRBJ2-7; len: 16
CDR3aa: CAWSVTDNEQFF; CDR3nt: TGTGCCTGGAGTGTAACCGACAATGAGCAGTTCTTC; d_gene: NA; abundance: once; v_gene: TRBV30; j_gene: TRBJ2-1; len: 12
CDR3aa: CASSLTTPGTQYF; CDR3nt: TGTGCCAGCAGTTTAACGACCCCGGGGACCCAGTACTTC; d_gene: NA; abundance: NA; v_gene: TRBV28; j_gene: TRBJ2-5; len: 13
CDR3aa: CSFGGQGKTQYF; CDR3nt: TGCAGCTTCGGCGGACAGGGTAAAACCCAGTACTTC; d_gene: TRBD1; abundance: few; v_gene: TRBV29-1; j_gene: TRBJ2-5; len: 12
CDR3aa: CASSWGLISYNEQFF; CDR3nt: TGTGCCAGCAGTTGGGGGCTCATATCCTACAATGAGCAGTTCTTC; d_gene: NA; abundance: NA; v_gene: TRBV7-8; j_gene: TRBJ2-1; len: 15
CDR3aa: CSAGPKNTEAFF; CDR3nt: TGCAGCGCCGGTCCGAAGAACACTGAAGCTTTCTTT; d_gene: NA; abundance: NA; v_gene: TRBV29-1; j_gene: TRBJ1-1; len: 12
CDR3aa: CAWSRDSPSDTQYF; CDR3nt: TGTGCCTGGAGTAGGGACAGCCCTTCAGATACGCAGTATTTT; d_gene: TRBD1; abundance: NA; v_gene: TRBV30; j_gene: TRBJ2-3; len: 14
CDR3aa: CASSLVGYQETQYF; CDR3nt: TGTGCCAGCAGCTTAGTGGGGTACCAAGAGACCCAGTACTTC; d_gene: NA; abundance: NA; v_gene: TRBV7-2; j_gene: TRBJ2-5; len: 14
CDR3aa: CAWSVRGRGHEQFF; CDR3nt: TGTGCCTGGAGTGTACGCGGGCGGGGACATGAGCAGTTCTTC; d_gene: NA; abundance: NA; v_gene: TRBV30; j_gene: TRBJ2-1; len: 14
CDR3aa: CASSLEGRNTEAFF; CDR3nt: TGTGCCAGCAGCTTAGAGGGGCGGAACACTGAAGCTTTCTTT; d_gene: NA; abundance: NA; v_gene: TRBV7-9; j_gene: TRBJ1-1; len: 14
CDR3aa: CSVVDRGNTGELFF; CDR3nt: TGCAGCGTTGTCGATCGGGGTAACACCGGGGAGCTGTTTTTT; d_gene: NA; abundance: NA; v_gene: TRBV29-1; j_gene: TRBJ2-2; len: 14
CDR3aa: CSVGQVLTYGYTF; CDR3nt: TGCAGCGTAGGACAGGTATTAACCTATGGCTACACCTTC; d_gene: TRBD1; abundance: NA; v_gene: TRBV29-1; j_gene: TRBJ1-2; len: 13
CDR3aa: CSVEDRDRYEQYF; CDR3nt: TGCAGCGTCGAGGACAGGGATCGCTACGAGCAGTACTTC; d_gene: TRBD1; abundance: NA; v_gene: TRBV29-1; j_gene: TRBJ2-7; len: 13
CDR3aa: CASSYYLYEQYF; CDR3nt: TGTGCCAGCAGCTATTACCTATACGAGCAGTACTTC; d_gene: NA; abundance: NA; v_gene: TRBV7-9; j_gene: TRBJ2-7; len: 12
CDR3aa: CASSYTSGSSEQYF; CDR3nt: TGTGCCAGCAGTTACACTAGCGGGAGCTCCGAGCAGTACTTC; d_gene: TRBD2; abundance: NA; v_gene: TRBV6-5; j_gene: TRBJ2-7; len: 14